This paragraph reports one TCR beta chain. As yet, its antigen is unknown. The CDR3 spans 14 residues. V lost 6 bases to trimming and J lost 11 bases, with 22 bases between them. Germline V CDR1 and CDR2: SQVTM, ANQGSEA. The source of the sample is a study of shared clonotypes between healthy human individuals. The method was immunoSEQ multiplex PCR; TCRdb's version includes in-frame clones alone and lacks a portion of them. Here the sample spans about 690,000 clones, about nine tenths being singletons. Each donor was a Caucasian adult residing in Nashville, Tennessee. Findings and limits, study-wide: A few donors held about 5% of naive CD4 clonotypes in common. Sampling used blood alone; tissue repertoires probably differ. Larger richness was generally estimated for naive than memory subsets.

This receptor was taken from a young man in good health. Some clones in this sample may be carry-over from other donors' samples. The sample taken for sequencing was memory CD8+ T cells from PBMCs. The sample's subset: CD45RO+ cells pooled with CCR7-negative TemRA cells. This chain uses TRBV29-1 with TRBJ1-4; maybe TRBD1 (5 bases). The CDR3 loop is CSVQTGQGGRKLFF. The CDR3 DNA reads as TGCAGCGTCCAAACCGGGCAGGGAGGGAGGAAACTGTTTTTT.